This T cell receptor beta chain was sequenced in a study of identical twins listed by TCRdb under 2016. Regarding the complete study: The study deep-sequenced TCR alpha and beta repertoires from monozygotic twins, unrelated adults of various ages and cord blood to test whether fetal clonotypes persist. To rule out contamination, replicate twin experiments were performed at different times with different library preparation protocols. General study outcomes and caveats: Because the same donors could not be followed over many years, the conclusions depended on cross-sectional statistical analysis. In monozygotic twins, out-of-frame TCR alpha sharing was systematically underestimated by recombination models, although the models agreed with sharing between unrelated individuals. Invariant T cells such as MAIT and iNKT could partly confound zero-insertion analyses, although diverse VJ usage argued against such confounding for most clonotypes. Compared with coincidental sharing between unrelated individuals, an excess of low generation-probability sequences was observed among out-of-frame TCR alpha sequences shared between twins. Abundant cord blood beta clonotypes carried fewer insertions; young adult naive repertoires showed a weaker similar trend, while memory repertoires showed none. The excess sharing between twins in beta out-of-frame sequences was weaker because fewer shared sequences reduced the signal-to-noise ratio.

Every donor in the study was a healthy Caucasian. Via the germline V gene (reference sequence), CDR1 is DFQATT and CDR2 SNEGSKA. From the cysteine through the phenylalanine, the CDR3 covers 13 amino acids. Here the CDR3 DNA is all that survives: 39 bases in frame from base 1. Here V drops 6 bases and J drops 11 bases, and the junction holds 9 bases not matched to any gene. The library was built by means of 5' RACE. The sequencer listed for this sample is Illumina HiSeq 2000. Template switching added a universal primer binding site, and the final cDNA carried a unique molecular identifier that allowed TCR cDNA molecules to be counted accurately. First-strand cDNA for TCR alpha and beta chains was synthesized from specific primers in the conserved constant-segment region. To control for contamination, each cDNA library was double barcoded with a SMART-Mk sample barcode plus Illumina barcodes. Two successive PCR steps introduced TruSeq adapter sequences along with Illumina sample barcodes. The TCR alpha and beta cDNA libraries were sequenced on the Illumina HiSeq platform using custom primers. The published analysis was carried out like this. MiGEC processed the raw reads to extract unique molecular identifiers, while MiXCR was used to determine the CDR3 positions. Recombination models were inferred per individual with the repgenHMM and IGoR tools using an EM algorithm. The tcR package in R was used for shared clonotype analysis, with sharing normalized by the product of cloneset sizes. To study raw recombination free of thymic and clonal selection effects, out-of-frame nonproductive sequences were analyzed. TCRdb handled the public reads itself, with Q25 trimming in fastp and clone calling in MiXCR, and kept productive beta chains. Rows matching on CDR3 protein sequence are summarized as one entry with the most common DNA and genes. Clone size and V and J calls follow TCRdb, not the original study. This sample comprises 1.5 million to 2 million distinct CDR3 sequences, more than 30% of them detected only once. Of the sample, about 0.27% falls within the top ten clones.

This clonotype was recorded many times. The antigen it binds to is not known. No qualities accompany the bases; no much larger clone lies one base away. The TCR comes from a newborn girl in good health. The rearranged segments are TRBV20-1 and TRBJ2-3; the central 12 bases match TRBD2. The sample comprised cord blood. The CDR3 reads as follows: CSALRTSGVQQYF. The DNA sequence is as follows: TGCAGTGCCCTCCGGACTAGCGGGGTCCAGCAGTATTTT.